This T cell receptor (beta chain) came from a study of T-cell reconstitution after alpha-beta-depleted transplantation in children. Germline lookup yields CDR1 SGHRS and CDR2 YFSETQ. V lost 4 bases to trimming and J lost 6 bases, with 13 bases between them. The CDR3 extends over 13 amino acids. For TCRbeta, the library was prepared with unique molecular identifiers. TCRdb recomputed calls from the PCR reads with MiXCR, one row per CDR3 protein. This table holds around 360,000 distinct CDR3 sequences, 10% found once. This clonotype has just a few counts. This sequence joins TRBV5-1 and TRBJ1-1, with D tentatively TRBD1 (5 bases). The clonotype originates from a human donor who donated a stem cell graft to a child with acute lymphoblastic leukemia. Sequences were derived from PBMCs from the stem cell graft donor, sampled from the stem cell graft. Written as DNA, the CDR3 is TGCGCCAGCAGCCCGGTATGGGGGGCTGAAGCTTTCTTT. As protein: CASSPVWGAEAFF.